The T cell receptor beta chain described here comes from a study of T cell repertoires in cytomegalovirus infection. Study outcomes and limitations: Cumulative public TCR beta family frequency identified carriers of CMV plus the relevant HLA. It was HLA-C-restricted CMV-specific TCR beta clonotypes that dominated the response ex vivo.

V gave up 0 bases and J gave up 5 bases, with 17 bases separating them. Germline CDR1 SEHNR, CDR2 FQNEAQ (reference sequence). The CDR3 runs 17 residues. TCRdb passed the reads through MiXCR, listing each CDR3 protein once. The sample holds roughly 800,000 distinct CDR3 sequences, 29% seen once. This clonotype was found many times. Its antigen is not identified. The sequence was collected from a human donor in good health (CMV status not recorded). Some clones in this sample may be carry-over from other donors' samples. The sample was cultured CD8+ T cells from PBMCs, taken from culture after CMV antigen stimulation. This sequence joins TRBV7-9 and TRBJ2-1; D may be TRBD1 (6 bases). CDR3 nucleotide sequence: TGTGCCAGCAGCTTAGCGGCCTTGACAGGTTGGGACAATGAGCAGTTCTTC. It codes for CASSLAALTGWDNEQFF. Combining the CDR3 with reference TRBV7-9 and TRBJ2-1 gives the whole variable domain DTGVSQNPRHKITKRGQNVTFRCDPISEHNRLYWYRQTLGQGPEFLTYFQNEAQLEKSRLLSDRFSAERPKGSFSTLEIQRTEQGDSAMYLCASSLAALTGWDNEQFFGPGTRLTVL.